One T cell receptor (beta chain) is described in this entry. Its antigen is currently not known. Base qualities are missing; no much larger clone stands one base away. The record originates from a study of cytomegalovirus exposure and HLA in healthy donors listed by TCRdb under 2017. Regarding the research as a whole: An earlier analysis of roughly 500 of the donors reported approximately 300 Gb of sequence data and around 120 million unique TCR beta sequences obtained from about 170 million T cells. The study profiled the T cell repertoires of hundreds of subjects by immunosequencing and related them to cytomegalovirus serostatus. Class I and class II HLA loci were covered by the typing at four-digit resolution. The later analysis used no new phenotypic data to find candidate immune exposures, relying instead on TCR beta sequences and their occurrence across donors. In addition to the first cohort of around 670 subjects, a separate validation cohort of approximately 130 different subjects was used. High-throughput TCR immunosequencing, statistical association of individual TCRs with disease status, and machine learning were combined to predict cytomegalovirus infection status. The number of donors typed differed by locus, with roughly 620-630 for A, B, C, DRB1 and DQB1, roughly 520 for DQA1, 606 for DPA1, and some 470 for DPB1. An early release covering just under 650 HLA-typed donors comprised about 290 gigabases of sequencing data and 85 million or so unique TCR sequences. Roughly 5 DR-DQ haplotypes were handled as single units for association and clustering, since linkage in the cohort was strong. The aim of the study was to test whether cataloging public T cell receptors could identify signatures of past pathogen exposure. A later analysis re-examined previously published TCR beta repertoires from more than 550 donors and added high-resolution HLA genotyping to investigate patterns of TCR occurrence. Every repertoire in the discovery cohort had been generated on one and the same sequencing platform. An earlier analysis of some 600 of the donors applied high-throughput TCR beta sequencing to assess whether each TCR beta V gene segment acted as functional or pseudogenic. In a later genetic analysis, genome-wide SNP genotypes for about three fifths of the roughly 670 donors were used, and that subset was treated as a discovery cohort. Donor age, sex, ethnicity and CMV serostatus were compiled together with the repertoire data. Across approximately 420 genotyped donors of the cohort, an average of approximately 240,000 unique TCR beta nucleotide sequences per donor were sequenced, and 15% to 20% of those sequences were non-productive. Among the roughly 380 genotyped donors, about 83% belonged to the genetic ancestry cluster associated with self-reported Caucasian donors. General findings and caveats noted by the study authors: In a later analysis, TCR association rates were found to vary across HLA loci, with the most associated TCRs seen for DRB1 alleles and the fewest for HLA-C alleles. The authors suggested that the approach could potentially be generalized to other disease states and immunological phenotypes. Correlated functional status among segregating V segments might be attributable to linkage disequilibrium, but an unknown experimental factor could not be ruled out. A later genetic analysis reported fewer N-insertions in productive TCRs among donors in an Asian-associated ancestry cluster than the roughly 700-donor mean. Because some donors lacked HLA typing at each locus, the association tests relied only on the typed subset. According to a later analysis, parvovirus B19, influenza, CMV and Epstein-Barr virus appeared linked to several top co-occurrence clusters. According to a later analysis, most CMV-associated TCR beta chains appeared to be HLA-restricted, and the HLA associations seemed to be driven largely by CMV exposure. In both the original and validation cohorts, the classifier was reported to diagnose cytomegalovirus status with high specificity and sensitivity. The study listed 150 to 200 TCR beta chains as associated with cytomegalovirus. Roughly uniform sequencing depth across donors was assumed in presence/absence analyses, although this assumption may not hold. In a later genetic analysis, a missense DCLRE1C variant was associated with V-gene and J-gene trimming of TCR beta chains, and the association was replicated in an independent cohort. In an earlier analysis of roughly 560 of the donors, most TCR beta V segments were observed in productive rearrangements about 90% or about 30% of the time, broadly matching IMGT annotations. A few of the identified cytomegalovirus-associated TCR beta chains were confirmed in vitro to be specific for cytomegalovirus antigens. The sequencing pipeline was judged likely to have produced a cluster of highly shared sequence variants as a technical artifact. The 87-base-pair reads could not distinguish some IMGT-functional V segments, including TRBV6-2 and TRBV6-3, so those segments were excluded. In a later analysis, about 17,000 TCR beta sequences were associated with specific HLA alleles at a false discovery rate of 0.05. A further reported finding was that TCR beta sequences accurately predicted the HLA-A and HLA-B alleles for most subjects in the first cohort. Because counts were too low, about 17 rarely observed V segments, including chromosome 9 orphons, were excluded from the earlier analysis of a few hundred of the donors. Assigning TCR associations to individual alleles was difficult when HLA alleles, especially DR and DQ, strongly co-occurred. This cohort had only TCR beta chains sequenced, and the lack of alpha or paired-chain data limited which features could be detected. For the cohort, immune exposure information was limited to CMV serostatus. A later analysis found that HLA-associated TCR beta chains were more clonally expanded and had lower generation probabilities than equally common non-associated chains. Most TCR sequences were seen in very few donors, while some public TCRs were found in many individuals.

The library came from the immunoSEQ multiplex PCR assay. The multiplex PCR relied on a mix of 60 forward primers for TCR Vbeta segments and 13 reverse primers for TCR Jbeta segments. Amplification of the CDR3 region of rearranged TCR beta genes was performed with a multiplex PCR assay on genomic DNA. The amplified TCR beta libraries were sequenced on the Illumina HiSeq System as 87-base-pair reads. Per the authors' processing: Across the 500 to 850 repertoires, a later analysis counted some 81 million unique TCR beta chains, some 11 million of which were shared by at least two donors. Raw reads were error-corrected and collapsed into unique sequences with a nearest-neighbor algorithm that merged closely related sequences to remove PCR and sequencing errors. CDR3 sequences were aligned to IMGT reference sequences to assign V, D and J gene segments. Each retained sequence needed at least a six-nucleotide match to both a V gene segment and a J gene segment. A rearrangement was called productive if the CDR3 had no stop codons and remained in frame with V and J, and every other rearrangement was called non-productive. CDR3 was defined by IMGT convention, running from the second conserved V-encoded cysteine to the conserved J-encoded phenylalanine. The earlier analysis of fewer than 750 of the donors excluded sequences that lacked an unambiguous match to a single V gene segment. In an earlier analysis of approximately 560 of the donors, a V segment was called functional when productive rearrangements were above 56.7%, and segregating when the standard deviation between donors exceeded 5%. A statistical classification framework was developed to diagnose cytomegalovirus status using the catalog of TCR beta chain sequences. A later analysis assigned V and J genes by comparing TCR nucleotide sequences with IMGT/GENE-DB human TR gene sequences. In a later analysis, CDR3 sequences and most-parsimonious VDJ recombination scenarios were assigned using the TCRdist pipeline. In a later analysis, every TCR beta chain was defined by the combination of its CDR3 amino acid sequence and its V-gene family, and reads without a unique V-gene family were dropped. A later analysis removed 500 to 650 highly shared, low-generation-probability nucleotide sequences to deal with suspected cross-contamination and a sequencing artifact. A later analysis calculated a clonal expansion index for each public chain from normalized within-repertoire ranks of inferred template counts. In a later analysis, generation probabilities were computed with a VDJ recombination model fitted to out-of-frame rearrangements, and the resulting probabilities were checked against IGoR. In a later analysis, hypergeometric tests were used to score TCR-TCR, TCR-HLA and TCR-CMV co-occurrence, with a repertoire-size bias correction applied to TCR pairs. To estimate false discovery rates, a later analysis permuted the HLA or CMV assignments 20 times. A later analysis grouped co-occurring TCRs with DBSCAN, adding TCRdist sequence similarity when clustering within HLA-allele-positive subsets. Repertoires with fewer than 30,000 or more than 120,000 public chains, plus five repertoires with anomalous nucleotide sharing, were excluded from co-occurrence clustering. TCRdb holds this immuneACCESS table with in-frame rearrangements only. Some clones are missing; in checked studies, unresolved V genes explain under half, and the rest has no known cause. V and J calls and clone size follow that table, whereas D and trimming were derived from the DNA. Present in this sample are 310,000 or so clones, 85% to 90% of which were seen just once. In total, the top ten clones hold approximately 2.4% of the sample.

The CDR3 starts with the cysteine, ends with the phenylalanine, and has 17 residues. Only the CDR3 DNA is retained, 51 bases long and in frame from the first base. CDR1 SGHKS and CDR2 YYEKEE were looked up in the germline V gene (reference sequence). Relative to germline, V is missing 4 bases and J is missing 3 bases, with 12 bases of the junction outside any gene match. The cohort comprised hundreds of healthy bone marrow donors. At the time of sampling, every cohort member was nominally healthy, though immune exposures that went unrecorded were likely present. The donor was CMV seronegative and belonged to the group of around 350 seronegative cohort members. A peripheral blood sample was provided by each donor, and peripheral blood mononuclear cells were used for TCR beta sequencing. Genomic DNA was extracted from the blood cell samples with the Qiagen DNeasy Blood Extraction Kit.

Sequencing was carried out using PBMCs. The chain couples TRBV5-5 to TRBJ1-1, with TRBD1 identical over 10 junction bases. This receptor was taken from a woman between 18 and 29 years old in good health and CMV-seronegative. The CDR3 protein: CASSTGRDRGEHTEAFF. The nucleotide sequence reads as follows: TGTGCCAGCAGCACGGGCCGGGACAGGGGCGAGCACACTGAAGCTTTCTTT. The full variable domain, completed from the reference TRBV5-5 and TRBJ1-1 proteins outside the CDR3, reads DAGVTQSPTHLIKTRGQQVTLRCSPISGHKSVSWYQQVLGQGPQFIFQYYEKEERGRGNFPDRFSARQFPNYSSELNVNALLLGDSALYLCASSTGRDRGEHTEAFFGQGTRLTVV.